This T cell receptor (beta chain) was captured by sequencing in a study of blood T cell repertoires in COVID-19. Authors' processing steps: Reference gene primer amplification in the assay estimated nucleated cell counts. The repertoire was sequenced with immunoSEQ multiplex PCR; TCRdb's copy has only in-frame clones and lacks some. V and J calls and clone size are given by that table; D and trimming were obtained from the DNA. The repertoire holds about 54,000 clones, with 65% to 90% as singletons. The CDR3 length is 18 residues. Losses at the gene ends were 4 bases for V and 1 base for J; bases not matched to a gene: 6. Germline V gene data show CDR1 as LGHDT and CDR2 as YNNKEL (reference sequence).

Sequencing was performed on peripheral blood. This TCR was recovered from a human donor in a cohort sampled during active COVID-19. The chain links TRBV3-1 (or the pseudogene TRBV3-2) to TRBJ2-3, with TRBD2 matching over 15 bases. CDR3 nucleotide sequence: TGTGCCAGCAGCCGAGGGACTAGCGGGAGGAAGGGCACAGATACGCAGTATTTT. This codes for CASSRGTSGRKGTDTQYF.